The next 30 T cell receptor beta chains were all read from a single sample in a study of blood T cells in healthy people across ages. Using a J-beta primer mix together with a sample-barcoded 5' primer, a second PCR was run for roughly 6 to 12 cycles. One entry per CDR3 protein results from TCRdb running MiXCR on the 5' RACE reads. Here the sample spans over a million distinct CDR3 sequences, around 55% being singletons. Sequencing was performed on blood. The receptors were sampled from a man younger than 30 in good health.

V gene TRBV21-1 combines with J gene TRBJ2-1; TRBD2 reflects the table's D call only, with no check against the DNA. TRBV21-1 is assigned pseudogene status. The CDR3 totals 16 residues. The CDR3 here is CASSKVPAGEYNEQFF. The CDR3 bases are TGTGCCAGCAGCAAAGTCCCAGCGGGGGAGTACAATGAGCAGTTCTTC.

V usage is TRBV20-1 and J usage is TRBJ2-1; maybe TRBD2 (5 bases). This CDR3 has 16 residues. In germline, CDR1 is DFQATT, CDR2 SNEGSKA (reference sequence). V lost 0 bases, J lost 4 bases, and 16 bases lay in between. The CDR3: CSARDTNLAAYNEQFF. The CDR3 nucleotides read TGCAGTGCTAGAGATACCAACCTAGCCGCATACAATGAGCAGTTCTTC.

The CDR3 DNA is TGCAGTGCTAGGTGGGGACTAGCGGGGGGTACTTTCCAAGAGACCCAGTACTTC. Its translation: CSARWGLAGGTFQETQYF. The chain has TRBV20-1 and TRBJ2-5; TRBD2 aligns across 15 bases. CDR3 length equals 18 residues. The V and J ends lost 3 bases and 1 base, in that order; junction bases with no gene match: 9. CDR1 and CDR2 (germline): DFQATT, SNEGSKA (reference sequence).

The CDR3 protein is CASSKDGPQKDQPQHF. The CDR3 DNA sequence: TGTGCCAGCAGCAAAGATGGGCCACAAAAGGATCAGCCCCAGCATTTT. The chain employs TRBV21-1 and TRBJ1-5. TRBV21-1 is classified as a pseudogene. The CDR3 consists of 16 residues.

This rearrangement joins TRBV10-2 to TRBJ1-2; possible D gene TRBD1, 6 bases. Germline V gives CDR1 WSHSY, CDR2 SAAADI. Trimming cost V 6 bases and J 2 bases, with 13 bases left between them. The CDR3 is 14 amino acids. CDR3 sequence: CASRPRTGNYGYTF. CDR3 sequence (DNA): TGCGCCAGCAGGCCCCGCACAGGGAACTATGGCTACACCTTC.

This clonotype was observed once. The chain has TRBV10-2 and TRBJ2-3; 12 bases match TRBD2. Germline V gives CDR1 WSHSY, CDR2 SAAADI. The CDR3 has 17 residues. The V segment lost 3 bases and the J segment 5 bases; nucleotides outside the gene matches: 9. This chain's CDR3 is CASSDWSRLAGVDTQYF. In DNA form, the CDR3 reads TGCGCCAGCAGTGATTGGTCTCGACTAGCGGGAGTAGATACGCAGTATTTT.

This chain links TRBV30 with TRBJ1-2; the D gene is possibly TRBD1 (5 bases). The CDR3 length is 12 residues. CDR1 GTSNPN and CDR2 SVGIG come from the germline V gene (reference sequence). The V end lost 8 bases, the J end lost 2 bases, and 12 bases lay between the germline ends. In DNA form, the CDR3 reads TGTGCCGGGGGGAGTTCGAACTATGGCTACACCTTC. It specifies CAGGSSNYGYTF.

The chain carries TRBV24-1 and TRBJ2-7; D ambiguous. Germline values: CDR1 KGHDR, CDR2 SFDVKD. The CDR3 spans 13 residues. V gave up 0 bases and J gave up 5 bases, with 7 bases separating them. The CDR3 spells CATSDLAHNEQYF. The CDR3 region has the DNA TGTGCCACCAGTGATTTGGCCCACAACGAGCAGTACTTC.

The rearrangement links TRBV12-3 or TRBV12-4 to TRBJ2-1; 7 bases align to TRBD1. V lost 3 bases and J lost 4; bases outside the gene matches: 6. CDR3 length equals 15 residues. The CDR3 sequence is CASSLTGSRYNEQFF. CDR3 nucleotides: TGTGCCAGCAGTTTGACAGGGAGTAGGTACAATGAGCAGTTCTTC.

The chain combines TRBV7-9 with TRBJ2-5; 10 bases agree with TRBD2. Germline V gene sequence: CDR1 SEHNR, CDR2 FQNEAQ (reference sequence). Trimming removed 5 bases from V and 4 bases from J; junction bases left unmatched: 7. This CDR3 is 15 amino acids long. The CDR3 DNA reads TGTGCCAGCAGCCCCATAGCGGGAGGTTTAGAGACCCAGTACTTC. Translating it yields CASSPIAGGLETQYF.

This chain uses TRBV6-2 or TRBV6-3 with TRBJ1-1; D unresolved. The germline CDR1 and CDR2 sequences are MNHEY and SVGEGT. V was cut by 2 bases and J by 6 bases, with 10 bases left in between. The CDR3 totals 13 residues. The CDR3 loop reads CASSYHSVPEAFF. Written as DNA, the CDR3 is TGTGCCAGCAGTTACCACAGCGTCCCTGAAGCTTTCTTT.

This chain links TRBV20-1 with TRBJ2-1, with 12 bases lining up with TRBD2. CDR1 DFQATT and CDR2 SNEGSKA come from the germline V gene (reference sequence). The CDR3 totals 14 residues. The V and J ends lost 6 bases and 9 bases, in that order; junction bases with no gene match: 9. CDR3 nucleotides: TGCAGTGCGACCCTAGCGGGAGGGCCACCTGAGCAGTTCTTC. Its protein is CSATLAGGPPEQFF.

The chain carries TRBV7-2 and TRBJ2-5; no firm D call. V dropped 1 base and J dropped 4 bases, with 10 bases sitting between them. Germline lookup yields CDR1 SGHTA and CDR2 FQGNSA. The CDR3 spans 14 residues. Here the CDR3 DNA reads TGTGCCAGCAGCTTAGAGGGTCCCCCAGAGACCCAGTACTTC. It codes for CASSLEGPPETQYF. The complete variable domain, with remaining parts taken from reference TRBV7-2 and TRBJ2-5, reads GAGVSQSPSNKVTEKGKDVELRCDPISGHTALYWYRQSLGQGLEFLIYFQGNSAPDKSGLPSDRFSAERTGGSVSTLTIQRTQQEDSAVYLCASSLEGPPETQYFGPGTRLLVL.

At least ten counts were recorded for this clonotype. The chain employs TRBV12-3 or TRBV12-4 and TRBJ2-7; no firm D call. This CDR3 spans 13 amino acids. The V gene lost 1 base and the J gene lost 2 bases, with 6 bases spanning the gap. The CDR3 sequence is CASSLGNPYEQYF. The CDR3 region has the DNA TGTGCCAGCAGTTTAGGTAACCCCTACGAGCAGTACTTC.

A few counts support this clonotype. V and J are TRBV11-2 and TRBJ2-4; D gene unclear. Trimming shortened V by 1 base and J by 2 bases, and 9 bases separated the two germline ends. The CDR3 totals 15 residues. CDR1 is SGHAT and CDR2 is FQNNGV in the germline V gene. The CDR3 loop is CASSLGGGTKNIQYF. In DNA form, the CDR3 reads TGTGCCAGCAGCTTAGGGGGTGGAACCAAAAACATTCAGTACTTC.

The rearrangement links TRBV9 to TRBJ2-1; D perhaps matches TRBD1 (6 bases). Trimming took 1 base from V and 7 from J, leaving 15 bases between them. This CDR3 comprises 15 residues. CDR1 SGDLS and CDR2 YYNGEE come from the germline V gene. CDR3 protein: CASSVTGLGVNEQFF. The CDR3 nucleotides are TGTGCCAGCAGCGTAACAGGGCTGGGTGTAAATGAGCAGTTCTTC.

The genes are TRBV27 and TRBJ1-1; tentative D call: TRBD1 (6 bases). Germline-derived CDR1 and CDR2 are MNHEY and SMNVEV (reference sequence). The CDR3 covers 15 residues. V gave up 6 bases and J gave up 3 bases, with 17 bases separating them. CDR3 loop: CASSPIGGGYTEAFF. CDR3 nucleotide sequence: TGTGCCAGCAGCCCCATCGGGGGCGGGTACACTGAAGCTTTCTTT.

Comments on this clonotype: A junction end diverges from the germline sequence, so it may reflect a read error. The J gene is TRBJ1-5, the V gene TRBV29-1, with D unclear. In germline, CDR1 is SQVTM, CDR2 ANQGSEA. The CDR3 has 13 amino acids. Here the CDR3 DNA reads TGCAGCGTTGTGACGGATAGCAATCAGCCTCAGCATTTT. Translating it yields CSVVTDSNQPQHF.

This clonotype came up a few times. This chain connects TRBV7-9 to TRBJ2-4, with D unresolved. The J call is doubtful: the DNA matches TRBJ2-7 better. From germline, CDR1 is SEHNR and CDR2 FQNEAQ (reference sequence). The CDR3 consists of 14 residues. CDR3 sequence: CASSLGSSKYEQYF. CDR3 DNA: TGTGCCAGCAGCCTAGGCAGCAGTAAGTACGAGCAGTACTTC.

The CDR3 nucleotides read TGTGCCACCAGCCGGGGGGGAAGCAATCAGCCCCAGCATTTT. It translates to CATSRGGSNQPQHF. The J gene is TRBJ1-5, the V gene TRBV15; maybe TRBD1 (5 bases). Deletions cut 5 bases from V and 1 base from J, with 9 bases between. The CDR3 consists of 14 residues. Germline V gives CDR1 LNHNV, CDR2 YYDKDF (reference sequence).

A few counts support this clonotype. The rearrangement links TRBV12-3 or TRBV12-4 to TRBJ2-1; 10 nucleotides align to TRBD2. V was clipped by 8 bases and J by 3 bases; unmatched bases: 7. This CDR3 has 15 amino acids. The DNA of the CDR3 is TGTGCCAGCTGTGGGCTAGCGGGAGTCTACAATGAGCAGTTCTTC. It is translated as CASCGLAGVYNEQFF.

Turning to this clonotype: The junction does not match germline at one end; this may be a read error. The chain has TRBV7-2 and TRBJ2-3, with a tentative D call TRBD2 (6 bases). Germline CDR1 and CDR2: SGHTA and FQGNSA. The CDR3 is made up of 17 amino acids. Written as DNA, the CDR3 is TGTGCCAGCAGTTTAGTAACGGGGGACCCCACCACAGATACGCAGTATTTT. Amino acid sequence: CASSLVTGDPTTDTQYF.

The chain has TRBV4-2 and TRBJ2-1; possibly TRBD2 for D (7 bases). Germline CDR1 is LGHNA and CDR2 is YNFKEQ. V was pared by 4 bases and J by 7 bases, with 17 bases between. The CDR3 consists of 15 residues. The CDR3 coding sequence is TGTGCCAGCAGCCCACTGGGGGGGGGCCAAAATGAGCAGTTCTTC. Translated: CASSPLGGGQNEQFF.

The chain joins TRBV29-1 to TRBJ2-7, with a weak D call TRBD2 (6 bases). The germline V gene encodes CDR1 SQVTM and CDR2 ANQGSEA. CDR3 length: 15 amino acids. The V gene lost 4 bases and the J gene lost 4 bases, with 20 bases spanning the gap. The CDR3 is CSVVAATDIGYEQYF. The CDR3 bases are TGCAGCGTTGTAGCGGCGACCGACATCGGGTACGAGCAGTACTTC.

V and J are TRBV4-1 and TRBJ1-2; 10 positions agree with TRBD1. Per germline, CDR1 MGHRA and CDR2 YSYEKL. The CDR3 runs to 16 residues. The V segment lost 5 bases and the J segment 4 bases; nucleotides outside the gene matches: 10. The CDR3 loop reads CASSLTPGQGFYGYTF. The CDR3, as DNA: TGCGCCAGCAGCTTGACCCCGGGACAGGGGTTCTATGGCTACACCTTC.

The table lists this clonotype with a count of one. The genes are TRBV6-6 and TRBJ2-7, with 9 positions matching TRBD2. Germline loops: CDR1 MNHNY, CDR2 SVGAGI (reference sequence). The trim removed 7 bases at V and 6 bases at J, leaving 10 bases unmatched. The CDR3 is made up of 14 amino acids. The CDR3, as DNA: TGTGCCAGCACCTCGAGTAGCGGGAGCGGCGAGCAGTACTTC. The encoded protein is CASTSSSGSGEQYF.

The V call is TRBV27, the J call TRBJ1-4, with TRBD1 as a possible D gene (6 bases). This CDR3 has 12 residues. Germline CDR1 MNHEY, CDR2 SMNVEV (reference sequence). Trimming cost V 6 bases and J 5 bases, with 7 bases left between them. The CDR3 reads CASRGQNEKLFF. The CDR3 DNA sequence: TGTGCCAGCAGAGGACAGAATGAAAAACTGTTTTTT. Complete variable domain (other parts from reference TRBV27 and TRBJ1-4): EAQVTQNPRYLITVTGKKLTVTCSQNMNHEYMSWYRQDPGLGLRQIYYSMNVEVTDKGDVPEGYKVSRKEKRNFPLILESPSPNQTSLYFCASRGQNEKLFFGSGTQLSVL.

The chain employs TRBV3-1 and TRBJ2-7; D tentatively reads TRBD1 or TRBD2 (5 bases each). Germline V gene lookup returns CDR1 LGHDT and CDR2 YNNKEL (reference sequence). The CDR3 is 16 amino acids. Trimming removed 4 bases from V and 2 bases from J, with 18 bases in between. The CDR3 reads CASSLQGAAEAYEQYF. The CDR3 bases are TGTGCCAGCAGCCTCCAAGGGGCAGCGGAGGCCTACGAGCAGTACTTC.

V and J are TRBV4-1 and TRBJ2-3; TRBD2 might be the D (5 bases). The CDR3 is made up of 15 amino acids. V gave up 7 bases and J gave up 7 bases, with 21 bases separating them. In germline, CDR1 is MGHRA, CDR2 YSYEKL. In DNA form, the CDR3 reads TGCGCCAGCACGCACCCGGACTCTCATGGAAATACGCAGTATTTT. Translation: CASTHPDSHGNTQYF.

This clonotype was counted only a few times. The gene calls are TRBV4-2 and TRBJ2-1, with a weak D call TRBD2 (6 bases). The CDR3 totals 13 residues. V lost 4 bases and J 4 bases, leaving 8 bases between the germline ends. CDR1 is LGHNA, CDR2 YNFKEQ, per germline. In nucleotides, the CDR3 is TGTGCCAGCAGCCGGGACTTTTACAATGAGCAGTTCTTC. This encodes CASSRDFYNEQFF.